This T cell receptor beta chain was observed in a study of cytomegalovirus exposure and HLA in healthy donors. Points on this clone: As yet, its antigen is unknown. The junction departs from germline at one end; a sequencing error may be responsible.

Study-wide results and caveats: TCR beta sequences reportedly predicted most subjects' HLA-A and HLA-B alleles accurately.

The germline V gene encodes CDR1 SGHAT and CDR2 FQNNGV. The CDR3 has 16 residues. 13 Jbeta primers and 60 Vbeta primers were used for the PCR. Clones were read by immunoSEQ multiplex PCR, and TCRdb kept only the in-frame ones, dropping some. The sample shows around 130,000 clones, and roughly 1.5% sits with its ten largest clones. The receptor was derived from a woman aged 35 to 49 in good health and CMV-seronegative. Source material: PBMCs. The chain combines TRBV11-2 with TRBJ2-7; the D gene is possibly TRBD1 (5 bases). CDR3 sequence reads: CASSVDPRQGIHEQYF. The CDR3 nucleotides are TGTGCCAGCAGCGTAGACCCGCGGCAGGGCATCCACGAGCAGTACTTC.